These T cell receptor beta chains were read from a single sample in a study of T cells after yellow fever vaccination. TCRdb used MiXCR to reprocess the 5' RACE reads, holding one entry per CDR3 protein. Of 200,000 to 300,000 distinct CDR3 sequences in the sample, 5.5% to 8.5% are singletons; the top ten hold roughly 1%. The material was CD4+ T cells sorted from PBMCs, obtained on the day of the yellow fever booster vaccination. Receptors originate from a man in his thirties or forties who received the YFV17D yellow fever vaccine. Each CDR3 is given with its conserved first and last residue. D genes are given only for firm matches. A row's size may be missing; if present it is once, few, many or a size class.

j_call clone_size d_call v_call cdr3_nt cdr3_aa
TRBJ2-7 many TRBD2 TRBV19 TGTGCCAGTAGTACCTCTAGCGGGAGGAGCGCCGAGCAGTACTTC CASSTSSGRSAEQYF
TRBJ1-4 NA TRBD1 TRBV6-5 TGTGCCAGCAGTTACTCCAAAAACAGGGGCAATGAAAAACTGTTTTTT CASSYSKNRGNEKLFF
TRBJ1-2 many NA TRBV6-6 TGTGCCAGCAGTGCCGACACCTCTGGCTACACCTTC CASSADTSGYTF
TRBJ1-2 many NA TRBV7-2 TGTGCCAGCAGCAGCAGGACGCCTAGGCATGGCTACACCTTC CASSSRTPRHGYTF
TRBJ2-7 few NA TRBV3-1 TGTGCCAGCAGCCAACCCCGGGAGACCCTCGAGCAGTACTTC CASSQPRETLEQYF
TRBJ2-7 many NA TRBV13 TGTGCCAGCAGCTGGAGAGACAGACAATACGAGCAGTACTTC CASSWRDRQYEQYF
TRBJ2-1 many TRBD2 TRBV7-2 TGTGCCAGCAGCTTAGAGGGACTAGCGGGAGGATTTGAGCAGTTCTTC CASSLEGLAGGFEQFF
TRBJ2-1 NA TRBD2 TRBV27 TGTGCCAGCAGTCGCCCGGGACTAGCGGGCAATGAGCAGTTCTTC CASSRPGLAGNEQFF
TRBJ2-1 NA NA TRBV13 TGTGCCAGCAGCCCTCCAAGAGGGGGGCGTAAGTTCTTC CASSPPRGGRKFF
TRBJ2-1 many TRBD2 TRBV6-5 TGTGCCAGCAGTTACTCGGGACTAGCGGGAGGATGGGAGCAGTTCTTC CASSYSGLAGGWEQFF
TRBJ1-6 few NA TRBV19 TGTGCCAGTAAGACATCACGCGGGGATTCACCCCTCCACTTT CASKTSRGDSPLHF
TRBJ2-7 NA TRBD2 TRBV7-2 TGTGCCAGCAGGACAGCGGGAGACACCCACGAGCAGTACTTC CASRTAGDTHEQYF
TRBJ2-7 NA NA TRBV6-1 TGTGCCAGCAGGGGATCCGGGACTGGGGCCTACGAGCAGTACTTC CASRGSGTGAYEQYF
TRBJ1-1 NA TRBD1 TRBV7-8 TGTGCCAGCAGCTCCCGGACAGGGGGCACTGAAGCTTTCTTT CASSSRTGGTEAFF
TRBJ1-5 many TRBD1 TRBV29-1 TGCAGCGTTGGGACCGGGACAGGGAGCAATCAGCCCCAGCATTTT CSVGTGTGSNQPQHF
TRBJ2-7 NA NA TRBV5-6 TGTGCCAGCAGCTTGTATTACCGGGGGCCGAAGGGCGAGCAGTACTTC CASSLYYRGPKGEQYF
TRBJ1-5 NA NA TRBV30 TGTGCCTGGAGTGTTCGGCAGGGTGAGTCCCAGCATTTT CAWSVRQGESQHF
TRBJ1-1 NA NA TRBV14 TGTGCCAGCAGCCAAGATCGATTGTGGGGGATTGATGAAGCTTTCTTT CASSQDRLWGIDEAFF
TRBJ2-7 NA NA TRBV25-1 TGTGCCAGCAGTGAATCTTCCCCGCCGGGGGACGAGCAGTACTTC CASSESSPPGDEQYF
TRBJ2-7 many NA TRBV4-2 TGTGCCAGCAGCCAAGATTCGCTAGGAGGCGAGCAGTACTTC CASSQDSLGGEQYF
TRBJ2-4 NA TRBD1 TRBV18 TGTGCCAGCTCCCCAATTGTGGGACAGAAAAACATTCAGTACTTC CASSPIVGQKNIQYF
TRBJ2-1 few TRBD1 TRBV23-1 TGCGCCAGCAGTCCCCAGGGGGCGCGTGGGAATGAGCAGTTCTTC CASSPQGARGNEQFF
TRBJ2-2 many NA TRBV6-2/TRBV6-3 TGTGCCAGCAGCCCGCAGGGTTGGACCGGGGAGCTGTTTTTT CASSPQGWTGELFF
TRBJ1-5 NA NA TRBV12-3/TRBV12-4 TGTGCCAGCAGTCCGGCGGGCCGTAATCAGCCCCAGCATTTT CASSPAGRNQPQHF
TRBJ2-3 NA NA TRBV10-3 TGTGCCATCAGTGAAGGGGGTCCAGATACGCAGTATTTT CAISEGGPDTQYF
TRBJ2-3 many NA TRBV6-1 TGTGCCAGCAGTGAAGTGGTTACAGATACGCAGTATTTT CASSEVVTDTQYF
TRBJ1-5 many TRBD1 TRBV18 TGTGCCAGCTCACCATCACCGGGACAGGGGATTGATGTTGGCAGGGTCCAGCATTTT CASSPSPGQGIDVGRVQHF
TRBJ1-3 NA NA TRBV5-1 TGCGCCAGCAGCTTGGCCCTTAGCTCTGGAAACACCATATATTTT CASSLALSSGNTIYF
TRBJ1-6 NA NA TRBV29-1 TGCAGCGTTGCCCTGACAGGAACTTCACCCCTCCACTTT CSVALTGTSPLHF
TRBJ2-7 many NA TRBV5-5 TGTGCCAGCAGCTACAGGGTAACCTACGAGCAGTACTTC CASSYRVTYEQYF
TRBJ2-5 few NA TRBV27 TGTGCCAGCAGTAAAGGGGGGCAAGAGACCCAGTACTTC CASSKGGQETQYF
TRBJ1-5 few NA TRBV10-2 TGCGCCAGCAGGCCATTGGCAGGGCTTCGGAATAATAGCAATCAGCCCCAGCATTTT CASRPLAGLRNNSNQPQHF
TRBJ2-1 NA NA TRBV18 TGTGCCAGCTCACCACCGGGGCGCGGGCAGTTCTTC CASSPPGRGQFF
TRBJ2-5 NA NA TRBV20-1 TGCAGTGCTAGAGAGGCGGCAGCCGGCGAGACCCAGTACTTC CSAREAAAGETQYF
TRBJ1-2 few NA TRBV7-8 TGTGCCAGCAGCCTCGGGACTCCGGGATTCAGCTATGGCTACACCTTC CASSLGTPGFSYGYTF
TRBJ2-1 NA TRBD2 TRBV10-3 TGTGCCATCAGTGAAATGGCTAGCGGGAGTCATGAGCAGTTCTTC CAISEMASGSHEQFF
TRBJ1-4 few TRBD1 TRBV5-4 TGTGCCAGCAGTCCCCGACAGGGGAAGAATGAAAAACTGTTTTTT CASSPRQGKNEKLFF
TRBJ2-3 few TRBD2 TRBV19 TGTGCCAGTAGTATCGGTGGAGAGGGGAGGGCCGGTAGAGATACGCAGTATTTT CASSIGGEGRAGRDTQYF
TRBJ2-7 few TRBD2 TRBV2 TGTGCCAGCAGTGACACCGGGACTAGCGGCCCTGTGGAGTACTTC CASSDTGTSGPVEYF
TRBJ2-2 few NA TRBV5-5 TGTGCCAGCAGCTTGACTGGAAGGGGCTGGAACCCCGGGGAGCTGTTTTTT CASSLTGRGWNPGELFF
TRBJ2-7 few NA TRBV7-2 TGTGCCAGCACCCAGGGGAACGCGGGAGTCGTCCGGGAGCAGTACTTC CASTQGNAGVVREQYF
TRBJ2-3 NA NA TRBV5-1 TGCGCCAGCAGCTTGGAGGCAGGGAAAAGCACAGATACGCAGTATTTT CASSLEAGKSTDTQYF
TRBJ2-7 NA TRBD2 TRBV20-1 TGCAGTGGACTAGCGGGAGACAGTATGTACGAGCAGTACTTC CSGLAGDSMYEQYF
TRBJ2-7 few NA TRBV9 TGTGCCAGCAGCTCAGCGCAGGGGGAGCAGTACTTC CASSSAQGEQYF
TRBJ2-1 NA TRBD2 TRBV7-2 TGTGCCAGCAGCTTATTACTAGCGGCAAATGAGCAGTTCTTC CASSLLLAANEQFF
TRBJ2-5 many NA TRBV15 TGTGCCACCCGCCGTGATCAAGAGACCCAGTACTTC CATRRDQETQYF
TRBJ2-1 few NA TRBV30 TGTGCCTGGAGTGGGACTCCCCTAAGAAGCTCCTACAATGAGCAGTTCTTC CAWSGTPLRSSYNEQFF
TRBJ1-5 NA TRBD1 TRBV30 TGTGCCTGGAGGGCGACCGGGACAGGGAGCGGTCAGCCCCAGCATTTT CAWRATGTGSGQPQHF
TRBJ2-7 NA TRBD2 TRBV10-3 TGTGCCGTCGGGACTAGCTACGAGCAGTACTTC CAVGTSYEQYF
TRBJ2-1 few TRBD1 TRBV2 TGTGCCAGCAACCCGACAGGGTTCAATGAGCAGTTCTTC CASNPTGFNEQFF
TRBJ2-3 many TRBD2 TRBV6-1 TGTGCCAGCAGCAGAAGCGGACTAGACACAGATACGCAGTATTTT CASSRSGLDTDTQYF
TRBJ2-2 NA TRBD2 TRBV27 TGTGCCAGCACTCGGACTAGCGGGAGCCCCGGGGAGCTGTTTTTT CASTRTSGSPGELFF
TRBJ2-3 few NA TRBV27 TGTGCCAGCAGTTTATCGGCCCGAGGGTTGACAGATACGCAGTATTTT CASSLSARGLTDTQYF
TRBJ2-7 many TRBD2 TRBV20-1 TGCAGTGCTCCTAGCGGAACCCCCTCCTACGAGCAGTACTTC CSAPSGTPSYEQYF
TRBJ2-1 NA TRBD2 TRBV20-1 TGCAGTGCTAGTACGGGAGGGCCGTACAATGAGCAGTTCTTC CSASTGGPYNEQFF
TRBJ1-2 many NA TRBV24-1 TGTGCCACCAGTTGGGGACCGGGGGGCCGCTACACCTTC CATSWGPGGRYTF